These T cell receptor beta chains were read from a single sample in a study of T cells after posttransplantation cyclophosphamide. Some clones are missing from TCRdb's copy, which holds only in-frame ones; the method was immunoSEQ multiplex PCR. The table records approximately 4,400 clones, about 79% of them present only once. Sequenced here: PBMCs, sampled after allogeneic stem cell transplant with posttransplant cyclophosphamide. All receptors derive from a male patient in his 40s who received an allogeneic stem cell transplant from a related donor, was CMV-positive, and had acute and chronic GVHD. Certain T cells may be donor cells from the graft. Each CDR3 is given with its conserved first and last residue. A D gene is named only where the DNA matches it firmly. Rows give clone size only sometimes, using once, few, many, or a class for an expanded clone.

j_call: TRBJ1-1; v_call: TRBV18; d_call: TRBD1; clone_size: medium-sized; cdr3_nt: TGTGCCAGCTCACCTGGCGGGACAGGCGTTGAAGCTTTCTTT; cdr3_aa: CASSPGGTGVEAFF
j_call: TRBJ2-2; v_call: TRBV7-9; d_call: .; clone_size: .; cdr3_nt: TGTGCCAGCAGCTTAAGCCTCACCGGGGAGCTGTTTTTT; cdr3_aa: CASSLSLTGELFF
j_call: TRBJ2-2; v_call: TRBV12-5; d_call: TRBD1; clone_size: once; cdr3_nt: TGTGCTAGTGGTTTACGACAGGGGGCGTACGGGGAGCTGTTTTTT; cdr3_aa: CASGLRQGAYGELFF
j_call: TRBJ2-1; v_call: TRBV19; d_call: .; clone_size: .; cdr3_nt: TGTGCCAGTAGCCCCCTAATACACAGGAATGAGCAGTTCTTC; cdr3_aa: CASSPLIHRNEQFF
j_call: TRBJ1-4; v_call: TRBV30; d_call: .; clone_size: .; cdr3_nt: TGTGCCTGGAGTGTACCGGGAGGTGGGGAAAAACTGTTTTTT; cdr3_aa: CAWSVPGGGEKLFF
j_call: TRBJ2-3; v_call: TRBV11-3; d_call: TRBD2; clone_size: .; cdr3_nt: TGTGCCAGCAGCTTAGCGGGGGGGGTTACGCAGTATTTT; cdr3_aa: CASSLAGGVTQYF
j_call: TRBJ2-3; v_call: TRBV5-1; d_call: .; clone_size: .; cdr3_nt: TGCGCCAGCAGTCCCGGGATATCCACAGATACGCAGTATTTT; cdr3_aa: CASSPGISTDTQYF
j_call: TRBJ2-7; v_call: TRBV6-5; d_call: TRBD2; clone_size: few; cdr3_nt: TGTGCCAGCAGTCCGCGGGGGGCCTACGAGCAGTACTTC; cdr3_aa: CASSPRGAYEQYF
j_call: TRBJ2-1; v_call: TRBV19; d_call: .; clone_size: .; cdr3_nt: TGTGCCAGTAGTATAGACTCGGCGGACTCCTACAATGAGCAGTTCTTC; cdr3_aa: CASSIDSADSYNEQFF
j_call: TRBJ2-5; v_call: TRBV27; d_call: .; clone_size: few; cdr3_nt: TGTGCCAGCAGTCCTAATGAACAAGAGACCCAGTACTTC; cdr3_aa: CASSPNEQETQYF
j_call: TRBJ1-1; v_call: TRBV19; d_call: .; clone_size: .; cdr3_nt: TGTGCCAGTAGTCCCCGAGGTTATGTGCGGAACACTGAAGCTTTCTTT; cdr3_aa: CASSPRGYVRNTEAFF
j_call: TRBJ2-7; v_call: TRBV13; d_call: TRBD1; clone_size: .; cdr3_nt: TGTGCCAGCAGTCTCCGGACAGGGGGCTTTTCCGAGCAGTACTTC; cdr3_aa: CASSLRTGGFSEQYF
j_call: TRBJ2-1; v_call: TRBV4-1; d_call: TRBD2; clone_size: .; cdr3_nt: TGCGCCAGCAGCTTCCGACTAGCGGAAGACTACAATGAGCAGTTCTTC; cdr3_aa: CASSFRLAEDYNEQFF
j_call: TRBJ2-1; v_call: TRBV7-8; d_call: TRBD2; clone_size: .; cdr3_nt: TGTGCCAGCAGCGCCACTAGCGGTAGCTCCTACAATGAGCAGTTCTTC; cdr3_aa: CASSATSGSSYNEQFF
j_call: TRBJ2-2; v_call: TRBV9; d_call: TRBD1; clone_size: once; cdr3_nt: TGTGCCAGCAGCGTCCAACAGGGGGCCACCGGGGAGCTGTTTTTT; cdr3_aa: CASSVQQGATGELFF
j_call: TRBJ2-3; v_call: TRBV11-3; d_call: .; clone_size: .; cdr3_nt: TGTGCCAGCAGCTTATCCCCAGGCACAGATACGCAGTATTTT; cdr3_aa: CASSLSPGTDTQYF
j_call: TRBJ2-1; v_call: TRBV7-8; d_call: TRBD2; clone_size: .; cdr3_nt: TGTGCCAGCAGCTTAGAATCCGGGACTAGCTCCTACAATGAGCAGTTCTTC; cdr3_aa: CASSLESGTSSYNEQFF